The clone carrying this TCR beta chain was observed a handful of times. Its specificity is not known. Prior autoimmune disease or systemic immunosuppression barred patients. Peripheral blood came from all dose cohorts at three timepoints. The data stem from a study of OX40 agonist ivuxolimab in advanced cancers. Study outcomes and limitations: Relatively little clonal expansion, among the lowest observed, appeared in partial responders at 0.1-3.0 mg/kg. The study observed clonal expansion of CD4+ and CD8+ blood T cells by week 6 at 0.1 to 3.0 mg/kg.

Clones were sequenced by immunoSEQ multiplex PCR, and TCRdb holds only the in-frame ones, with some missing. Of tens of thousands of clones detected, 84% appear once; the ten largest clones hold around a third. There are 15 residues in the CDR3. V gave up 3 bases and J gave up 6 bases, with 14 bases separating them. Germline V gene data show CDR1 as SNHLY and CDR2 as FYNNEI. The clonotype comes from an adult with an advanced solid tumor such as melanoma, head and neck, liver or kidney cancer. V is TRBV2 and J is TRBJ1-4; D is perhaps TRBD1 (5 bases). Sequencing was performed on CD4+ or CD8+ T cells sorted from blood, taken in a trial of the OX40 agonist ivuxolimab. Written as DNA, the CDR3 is TGTGCCAGCAGTGATCCAGGAGGGGTTGATGAAAAACTGTTTTTT. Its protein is CASSDPGGVDEKLFF.